The present T cell receptor beta chain was sequenced within a study of T cells in Graves' hyperthyroidism and ophthalmopathy. The CDR3 spans 15 residues. The V segment lost 3 bases and the J segment 8 bases; nucleotides outside the gene matches: 8. Germline lookup yields CDR1 SNHLY and CDR2 FYNNEI. Researchers amplified the TCR beta CDR3 regions from RNA transcripts. Initially, a first-round RT-PCR of the TCR CDR3 employed the HTBI primer set. TCRdb used MiXCR to reprocess the multiplex PCR reads, holding one entry per CDR3 protein. The sample yields roughly 350,000 distinct CDR3 sequences, about an eighth seen once.

This rearrangement joins TRBV2 to TRBJ2-1; 9 bases fit TRBD2. The sequence was obtained from a woman in her 40s with Graves' ophthalmopathy. Sequenced input: blood. The CDR3 sequence is CASSDPAGGWDEQFF. As DNA, the CDR3 is TGTGCCAGCAGTGACCCAGCGGGAGGATGGGATGAGCAGTTCTTC.